This TCR beta chain was identified during a study of shared clonotypes between healthy human individuals (dated by TCRdb to 2019 to 2021). General notes on the study: The cohort included three men and a couple of women between 18 and 49 years of age. For each donor, CD4 naive and CD4 memory were each given three plates, CD8 naive was given two plates, and CD8 memory was given one plate. The study deeply sequenced blood TCR repertoires of 5 or 6 healthy adults to estimate repertoire size and the extent of clonotype sharing between individuals. To increase sequencing depth and limit assay-specific biases, TCR repertoire library preparation and sequencing were carried out by different laboratories using diverse techniques. Between about 0.85 and 10 billion PBMCs per donor were obtained by leukapheresis.

TCR CDR3 regions were amplified from genomic DNA by multiplex PCR using the deep immunoSEQ assay. Extracted genomic DNA from each cell subset was distributed evenly across all wells of several immunoSEQ 96-well plates, and each plate was treated as a replicate. For sorted subsets, about 200 ng genomic DNA, equal to tens of thousands of T cell genomes, was loaded into each replicate PCR. Purified libraries were measured with a Qubit 3.0 fluorometer, size-checked on a Bioanalyzer 2100, and measured again with the KAPA Library Quantification kit. Each immunoSEQ 96-well plate was sequenced on its own single-read 150-cycle Illumina NextSeq 550 flow cell. From the authors' description of their analysis: The immunoSEQ output contained only junctional sequences without quality scores, so filtering could not match that applied to full-length reads. Sequences were annotated with PyIR, a Python wrapper for IgBLAST v1.9, and V/J genes and CDR3 were assigned using IMGT germline references. Reads with weak V/J assignments (E-value above 1e-6), missing CDR3, stop codons, out-of-frame junctions, or ambiguous translated residues were removed. V3J clonotypes were defined by identical inferred V gene, J gene, and CDR3 amino acid sequence. Percentage overlap between repertoires was computed as shared unique clonotypes divided by the size of the smaller repertoire. Richness of each repertoire was evaluated using RTK rarefaction, the Chao1 estimator, and Recon v2.1 estimates of unobserved clonotypes. For all TCRbeta clonotypes obtained by the gDNA method from a handful of donors, generation probabilities were computed with OLGA. TCRdb holds this immuneACCESS table with in-frame rearrangements only. Some clones are missing; in checked studies, unresolved V genes explain under half, and the rest has no known cause. D and trimming come from the DNA, and the V and J calls and clone size come from that table. The sample table holds around 2,000,000 clones, of which 90% to 95% were seen once. Over 1.5% of the sample goes to the ten largest clones.

Points on this clone: This clone's antigen is unknown. Base qualities were left out, and no much larger clone turns up one base away.

For the CD8 naive samples, CD45RO-negative cells were positively selected for CCR7, yielding a CD45RA+CCR7+ population from which TemRA cells were excluded. The donors were healthy, HIV-negative adults who had no recently reported acute infections or vaccinations. All donors were Caucasian adults living in Nashville, Tennessee, USA. Blood was obtained by leukapheresis, after which PBMCs were separated by Ficoll-Histopaque density gradient centrifugation and cryopreserved in liquid nitrogen vapor phase. Purity and quantity of every magnetically sorted T cell population were checked by analytical flow cytometry. Genomic DNA was isolated from each sorted fraction and quantified by UV absorbance on a Nanodrop 2000c. Findings and caveats that apply to the study as a whole: Compared with non-shared clonotypes, the clonotypes found in all four sorted-subset donors had higher generation probabilities. Only blood was sampled, and tissue TCR repertoires likely differ from those in blood. Incomplete sequencing was indicated by rarefaction of sorted-subset datasets, despite the large sequencing depth. When a handful of donors were compared, the shared fraction of clonotypes was 5% to 6.5% for naive CD4, around 3.5% for naive CD8, 2.3% for memory CD4, and approximately 0.4% for memory CD8. Based on pairwise subsampling, the degree of clonotype sharing among donors was expected to be affected by sequencing depth. The genetic and exposure-history diversity represented was limited by the small number of donors. Naive subsets generally had larger estimated clonotype richness than memory subsets did.

Trimming takes 1 base from V and 4 bases from J, and the germline ends sit 10 bases apart. Its CDR3 holds 14 amino acids, cysteine through phenylalanine. Just the 42-base CDR3 DNA is kept, in frame starting at base 1. Based on the germline V gene (reference sequence), the CDR1 and CDR2 sequences are LNHNV and YYDKDF. The material sequenced was naive CD8+ T cells from PBMCs. The cell subset or site label for this specimen denotes: CD45RA+CCR7+. The V and J segments used are TRBV15 and TRBJ1-2; the D gene lacks a confident call. The sequence came from a young man in good health. Some clones in this sample may be carry-over from other donors' samples. For the CDR3, the sequence is CATSRGGNSYGYTF. The nucleotide sequence reads TGTGCCACCAGCAGAGGAGGGAATTCCTATGGCTACACCTTC.